Listed below are T cell receptor beta chains from one sample, sequenced in a study of T cells after yellow fever vaccination. From the 5' RACE reads, TCRdb called clonotypes with MiXCR, one entry per CDR3 protein. The sample contains approximately 260,000 distinct CDR3 sequences, around 5.2% of which appear only once. Here the sequenced sample was CD4+ T cells sorted from PBMCs, taken on the day of the yellow fever booster vaccination. These receptors all come from a young man who received the YFV17D yellow fever vaccine. Both conserved end residues are part of each CDR3. The D gene is left open where the match is weak. Rows give clone size only sometimes, using once, few, many, or a class for an expanded clone.

D gene: NA; J gene: TRBJ1-1; clone size: NA; V gene: TRBV7-3; CDR3 protein: CASSLTRGAGNTEAFF; CDR3 DNA: TGTGCCAGCAGCTTAACTCGGGGGGCGGGAAACACTGAAGCTTTCTTT
D gene: NA; J gene: TRBJ1-4; clone size: NA; V gene: TRBV5-1; CDR3 protein: CASSQAPTNEKLFF; CDR3 DNA: TGCGCCAGCAGTCAGGCCCCAACTAATGAAAAACTGTTTTTT
D gene: NA; J gene: TRBJ2-7; clone size: many; V gene: TRBV7-9; CDR3 protein: CASSLSYEQYF; CDR3 DNA: TGTGCCAGCAGCCTCTCCTACGAGCAGTACTTC
D gene: NA; J gene: TRBJ1-1; clone size: NA; V gene: TRBV5-1; CDR3 protein: CASSLNTVDTEAFF; CDR3 DNA: TGCGCCAGCAGCTTGAACACGGTTGACACTGAAGCTTTCTTT
D gene: NA; J gene: TRBJ2-5; clone size: many; V gene: TRBV10-3; CDR3 protein: CAVGSSDQETQYF; CDR3 DNA: TGTGCCGTGGGTTCTAGCGACCAAGAGACCCAGTACTTC
D gene: TRBD2; J gene: TRBJ2-2; clone size: few; V gene: TRBV9; CDR3 protein: CASSAMTSGGPTGELFF; CDR3 DNA: TGTGCCAGCAGCGCGATGACTAGCGGGGGGCCTACCGGGGAGCTGTTTTTT
D gene: NA; J gene: TRBJ2-1; clone size: few; V gene: TRBV2; CDR3 protein: CASSDRGGSYNEQFF; CDR3 DNA: TGTGCCAGCAGTGATAGGGGGGGCTCGTACAATGAGCAGTTCTTC
D gene: NA; J gene: TRBJ1-1; clone size: NA; V gene: TRBV2; CDR3 protein: CASTGRGRGNTEAFF; CDR3 DNA: TGTGCCAGCACAGGTCGGGGTCGAGGGAACACTGAAGCTTTCTTT
D gene: NA; J gene: TRBJ1-3; clone size: NA; V gene: TRBV20-1; CDR3 protein: CSAMYREGNTIYF; CDR3 DNA: TGCAGTGCTATGTACAGGGAGGGAAACACCATATATTTT
D gene: TRBD1; J gene: TRBJ2-3; clone size: few; V gene: TRBV27; CDR3 protein: CASTRQGRTDTQYF; CDR3 DNA: TGTGCCAGCACTAGACAGGGCCGCACAGATACGCAGTATTTT
D gene: NA; J gene: TRBJ2-3; clone size: few; V gene: TRBV3-1; CDR3 protein: CASSQSRVTDTQYF; CDR3 DNA: TGTGCCAGCAGCCAGTCCCGGGTCACAGATACGCAGTATTTT
D gene: NA; J gene: TRBJ2-3; clone size: many; V gene: TRBV5-1; CDR3 protein: CASLATGDRTDTQYF; CDR3 DNA: TGCGCCAGCCTAGCGACGGGGGACCGCACAGATACGCAGTATTTT
D gene: NA; J gene: TRBJ2-1; clone size: NA; V gene: TRBV5-6; CDR3 protein: CASSLHQEQFF; CDR3 DNA: TGTGCCAGCAGCTTACACCAGGAGCAGTTCTTC
D gene: NA; J gene: TRBJ2-7; clone size: many; V gene: TRBV18; CDR3 protein: CASSMTPTYEQYF; CDR3 DNA: TGTGCCAGCTCGATGACACCGACCTACGAGCAGTACTTC
D gene: NA; J gene: TRBJ1-2; clone size: NA; V gene: TRBV13; CDR3 protein: CASSRSPLGGSFNYGYTF; CDR3 DNA: TGTGCCAGCAGCCGTTCACCCCTAGGGGGATCGTTTAACTATGGCTACACCTTC
D gene: TRBD2; J gene: TRBJ2-1; clone size: many; V gene: TRBV5-6; CDR3 protein: CASSGVAGDSYNEQFF; CDR3 DNA: TGTGCCAGCAGCGGGGTGGCGGGGGACTCCTACAATGAGCAGTTCTTC
D gene: TRBD1; J gene: TRBJ2-4; clone size: few; V gene: TRBV15; CDR3 protein: CATSRDRGPKNIQYF; CDR3 DNA: TGTGCCACCAGCAGAGATAGGGGGCCCAAAAACATTCAGTACTTC
D gene: NA; J gene: TRBJ1-6; clone size: few; V gene: TRBV18; CDR3 protein: CASSRRDGAEPLHF; CDR3 DNA: TGTGCCAGCTCACGACGGGACGGAGCGGAACCCCTCCACTTT
D gene: NA; J gene: TRBJ2-3; clone size: many; V gene: TRBV7-2; CDR3 protein: CASSFMQAQTDTQYF; CDR3 DNA: TGTGCCAGCAGCTTTATGCAGGCACAAACAGATACGCAGTATTTT
D gene: TRBD1; J gene: TRBJ1-2; clone size: NA; V gene: TRBV7-2; CDR3 protein: CASSGRQGALGYTF; CDR3 DNA: TGTGCCAGCAGCGGCCGACAGGGGGCTCTTGGCTACACCTTC
D gene: NA; J gene: TRBJ1-1; clone size: few; V gene: TRBV20-1; CDR3 protein: CSARDGSLNTEAFF; CDR3 DNA: TGCAGTGCTAGAGATGGCAGCTTGAACACTGAAGCTTTCTTT
D gene: TRBD1; J gene: TRBJ1-3; clone size: few; V gene: TRBV20-1; CDR3 protein: CSAPKQGAGNTIYF; CDR3 DNA: TGCAGTGCTCCCAAGCAGGGGGCTGGAAACACCATATATTTT
D gene: TRBD1; J gene: TRBJ2-7; clone size: NA; V gene: TRBV6-5; CDR3 protein: CASSYQTGATYEQYF; CDR3 DNA: TGTGCCAGCAGTTACCAAACAGGGGCCACCTACGAGCAGTACTTC
D gene: NA; J gene: TRBJ1-1; clone size: few; V gene: TRBV6-1; CDR3 protein: CASIFTGRNTEAFF; CDR3 DNA: TGTGCCAGCATTTTCACCGGGAGGAACACTGAAGCTTTCTTT
D gene: NA; J gene: TRBJ2-1; clone size: many; V gene: TRBV11-2; CDR3 protein: CASSVGHTAANEQFF; CDR3 DNA: TGTGCCAGCAGCGTGGGACACACAGCCGCCAATGAGCAGTTCTTC
D gene: TRBD1; J gene: TRBJ2-5; clone size: many; V gene: TRBV7-2; CDR3 protein: CASLRDRRETQYF; CDR3 DNA: TGTGCCAGCCTCCGGGACAGGAGGGAGACCCAGTACTTC
D gene: NA; J gene: TRBJ1-3; clone size: few; V gene: TRBV6-6; CDR3 protein: CASRAKGLPRAGNTIYF; CDR3 DNA: TGTGCCAGCAGAGCAAAGGGCCTACCGAGGGCGGGAAACACCATATATTTT
D gene: NA; J gene: TRBJ2-7; clone size: many; V gene: TRBV12-3/TRBV12-4; CDR3 protein: CASSLALAPYEQYF; CDR3 DNA: TGTGCCAGCAGTCTCGCCCTGGCCCCCTACGAGCAGTACTTC
D gene: TRBD2; J gene: TRBJ2-3; clone size: many; V gene: TRBV10-2; CDR3 protein: CASGGLAGADTQYF; CDR3 DNA: TGCGCCAGCGGGGGACTAGCGGGCGCAGATACGCAGTATTTT
D gene: NA; J gene: TRBJ1-2; clone size: many; V gene: TRBV10-3; CDR3 protein: CAISESGRRKGYTF; CDR3 DNA: TGTGCCATCAGTGAGTCGGGCAGACGTAAGGGCTACACCTTC